What follows are 10 T cell receptor beta chains derived from one specimen sequenced in a study of T-cell reconstitution after alpha-beta-depleted transplantation in children. Preparation of the TCRbeta library involved a method that used unique molecular identifiers. In TCRdb, the PCR reads were re-called with MiXCR into one record per CDR3 protein. This table holds around 200,000 distinct CDR3 sequences, 6.5% to 7.5% found once. The sequencing here drew on PBMCs from the stem cell graft donor, taken from the stem cell graft. The source of these receptors is a human donor who donated a stem cell graft to a child with Wiskott-Aldrich syndrome.

This clonotype was seen many times. The V call is TRBV20-1, the J call TRBJ1-1; no clear D. The CDR3 spans 13 residues. The germline CDR1 and CDR2 sequences are DFQATT and SNEGSKA (reference sequence). Trimming shortened V by 1 base and J by 2 bases, and 8 bases separated the two germline ends. Here the CDR3 reads CSARGPLNTEAFF. The CDR3 DNA is TGCAGTGCTAGAGGCCCACTCAACACTGAAGCTTTCTTT.

This clonotype has ten or more counts. The J gene is TRBJ1-5, the V gene TRBV5-1, with D tentatively TRBD1 (5 bases). V was pared by 0 bases and J by 6 bases, with 10 bases between. The CDR3 has 14 residues. Per germline, CDR1 SGHRS and CDR2 YFSETQ. The CDR3 DNA follows: TGCGCCAGCAGCTTGGGGGGGGGAGCTCAGCCCCAGCATTTT. Amino acid sequence: CASSLGGGAQPQHF. Based on the CDR3 plus reference TRBV5-1 and TRBJ1-5, the full variable domain is KAGVTQTPRYLIKTRGQQVTLSCSPISGHRSVSWYQQTPGQGLQFLFEYFSETQRNKGNFPGRFSGRQFSNSRSEMNVSTLELGDSALYLCASSLGGGAQPQHFGDGTRLSIL.

J is TRBJ2-1 and V is TRBV5-1; 11 bases align to TRBD2. Trimming cost V 0 bases and J 8 bases; bases outside gene matches: 19. Looked up from germline, CDR1 is SGHRS and CDR2 is YFSETQ. The CDR3 contains 20 residues. The CDR3 loop reads CASSLGLAGTLYQDSDEQFF. The DNA of the CDR3 is TGCGCCAGCAGCTTGGGACTAGCGGGAACCCTTTACCAGGACAGTGATGAGCAGTTCTTC.

The V call is TRBV5-1, the J call TRBJ2-3; tentatively, D is TRBD1 or TRBD2 (5 bases each). V was trimmed by 1 base and J by 4 bases, leaving 13 bases between them. CDR3 length: 15 amino acids. Germline V lookup: CDR1 SGHRS, CDR2 YFSETQ. Here the CDR3 DNA reads TGCGCCAGCAGCTTGCGGGGAATGGGGGCAGATACGCAGTATTTT. The encoded protein is CASSLRGMGADTQYF.

At least ten counts were recorded for this clonotype. This chain links TRBV29-1 with TRBJ2-2; TRBD1 agrees at 12 bases. CDR1 SQVTM and CDR2 ANQGSEA come from the germline V gene. The CDR3 length is 15 residues. V lost 7 bases and J lost 7; bases outside the gene matches: 10. Here the CDR3 DNA reads TGCAGCGCTAAGCCGGGACAGGGGGCTAGCGGGGAGCTGTTTTTT. Translation gives CSAKPGQGASGELFF.

The table lists this clonotype with a few counts. The rearrangement uses TRBV20-1 and TRBJ2-1, with 15 bases matching TRBD2. The CDR3 runs 16 residues. With 4 bases clipped from V and 9 bases from J, the junction kept 10 bases outside the gene matches. The V gene's germline CDR1 is DFQATT and CDR2 SNEGSKA (reference sequence). The CDR3 DNA reads as TGCAGTGCTACAGGACTAGCGGGAGGGCCGGATGGTGAGCAGTTCTTC. Its protein product is CSATGLAGGPDGEQFF.

This clonotype has only a few counts. The gene calls are TRBV27 and TRBJ2-2; TRBD1 agrees at 12 bases. The CDR3 contains 17 residues. Germline values: CDR1 MNHEY, CDR2 SMNVEV (reference sequence). V shed 3 bases and J 6 bases; nucleotides not matched to a gene: 8. Here the CDR3 reads CASSFTGTGGYSGELFF. The CDR3 nucleotides are TGTGCCAGCAGTTTCACCGGGACAGGGGGCTATTCCGGGGAGCTGTTTTTT.

This clonotype occurred a few times. The rearrangement joins TRBV5-1 to TRBJ1-1; D ambiguous. V dropped 0 bases and J dropped 5 bases, with 14 bases sitting between them. Germline V gene lookup returns CDR1 SGHRS and CDR2 YFSETQ. This CDR3 is 15 amino acids long. For the CDR3, the DNA is TGCGCCAGCAGCTTGGTGGGTTTAACTGGGACTGAAGCTTTCTTT. Protein: CASSLVGLTGTEAFF.

This chain uses TRBV12-3 or TRBV12-4 with TRBJ2-1, with 9 bases identical to TRBD2. Losses at the gene ends were 3 bases for V and 6 bases for J; bases not matched to a gene: 21. The CDR3 loop spans 20 amino acids. CDR3 protein: CASSFPPVIAGVGRVNEQFF. For the CDR3, the DNA is TGTGCCAGCAGTTTTCCCCCAGTAATAGCGGGAGTCGGGCGGGTCAATGAGCAGTTCTTC.

This clonotype was observed many times. V is TRBV12-3 or TRBV12-4 and J is TRBJ2-1; possibly TRBD1 for D (5 bases). Trimming took off 6 bases at V and 3 bases at J, with 9 bases between the two ends. CDR3 length equals 13 residues. The CDR3 reads CASRQDNYNEQFF. CDR3 nucleotides: TGTGCCAGCAGACAGGACAACTACAATGAGCAGTTCTTC.